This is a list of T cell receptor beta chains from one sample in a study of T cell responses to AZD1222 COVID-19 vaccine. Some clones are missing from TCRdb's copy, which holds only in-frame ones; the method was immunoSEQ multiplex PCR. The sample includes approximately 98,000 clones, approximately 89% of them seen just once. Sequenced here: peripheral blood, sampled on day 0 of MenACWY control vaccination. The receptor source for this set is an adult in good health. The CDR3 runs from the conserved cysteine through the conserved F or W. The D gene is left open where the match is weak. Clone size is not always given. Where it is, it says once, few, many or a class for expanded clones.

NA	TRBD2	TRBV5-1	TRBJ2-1	CASTTSGVASEQFF	TGCGCCAGCACGACTAGCGGGGTTGCGTCTGAGCAGTTCTTC
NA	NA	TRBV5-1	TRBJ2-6	CASSLTNGGSGANVLTF	TGCGCCAGCAGCTTAACAAATGGGGGTTCTGGGGCCAACGTCCTGACTTTC
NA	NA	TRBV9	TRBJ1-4	CASSPFTSTNEKLFF	TGTGCCAGCAGCCCATTTACTTCAACTAATGAAAAACTGTTTTTT
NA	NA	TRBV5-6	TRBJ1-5	CASSQLIRGNQPQHF	TGTGCCAGCAGCCAACTAATTAGAGGCAATCAGCCCCAGCATTTT
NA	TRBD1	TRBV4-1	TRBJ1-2	CASSQGDRLNYGYTF	TGCGCCAGCAGCCAAGGGGACAGACTTAACTATGGCTACACCTTC
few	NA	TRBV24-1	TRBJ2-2	CATSEEVRGNTGELFF	TGTGCCACCAGTGAGGAGGTCAGGGGGAACACCGGGGAGCTGTTTTTT
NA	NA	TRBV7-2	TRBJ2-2	CASSLRGLDTGELFF	TGTGCCAGCAGCTTAAGGGGACTCGACACCGGGGAGCTGTTTTTT
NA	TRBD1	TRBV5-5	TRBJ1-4	CASSLQGATNEKLFF	TGTGCCAGCAGCTTACAGGGGGCAACTAATGAAAAACTGTTTTTT
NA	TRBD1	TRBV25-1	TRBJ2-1	CASRDTGGSYNEQFF	TGTGCCAGCAGGGATACAGGGGGCAGCTACAATGAGCAGTTCTTC
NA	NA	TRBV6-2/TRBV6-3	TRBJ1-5	CASSMRDGATQHF	TGTGCCAGCAGTATGAGGGACGGAGCGACCCAGCATTTT
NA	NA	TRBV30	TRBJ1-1	CAWSSGTGNTEAFF	TGTGCCTGGAGTTCTGGGACGGGAAACACTGAAGCTTTCTTT
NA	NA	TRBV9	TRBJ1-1	CASSVVDGFEAFF	TGTGCCAGCAGCGTAGTGGATGGATTTGAAGCTTTCTTT
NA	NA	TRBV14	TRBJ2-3	CASSPNGEDTQYF	TGTGCCAGCAGCCCCAACGGGGAAGATACGCAGTATTTT
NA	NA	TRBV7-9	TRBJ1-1	CASSYPSGADTEAFF	TGTGCCAGCAGCTATCCGTCGGGGGCCGACACTGAAGCTTTCTTT
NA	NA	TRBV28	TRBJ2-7	CASSSLDQGGDEQYF	TGTGCCAGCAGTTCCCTAGACCAGGGTGGCGACGAGCAGTACTTC
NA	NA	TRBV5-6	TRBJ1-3	CASSGRATSGNTIYF	TGTGCCAGCAGCGGAAGAGCGACCTCTGGAAACACCATATATTTT
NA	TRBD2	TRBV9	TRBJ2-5	CASSPGELAGGPETQYF	TGTGCCAGCAGCCCAGGAGAGTTAGCGGGGGGCCCGGAGACCCAGTACTTC
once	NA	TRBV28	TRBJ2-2	CASSLWGTSGTGELFF	TGTGCCAGCAGTTTATGGGGGACCTCTGGCACCGGGGAGCTGTTTTTT
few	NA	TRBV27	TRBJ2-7	CASTEANVSYEQYF	TGTGCCAGCACTGAGGCCAACGTTTCCTACGAGCAGTACTTC
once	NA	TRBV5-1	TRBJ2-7	CASSPFRGPSYEQYF	TGCGCCAGCAGCCCGTTCCGGGGGCCGTCCTACGAGCAGTACTTC